The rows below give T cell receptor beta chains drawn from one sample of a study of neurological immune-mediated disorders. TCRdb ran MiXCR on the 5' RACE reads and lists one entry per CDR3 protein. The sample holds 16,000 or so distinct CDR3 sequences, around 9.7% seen once. Sequences were obtained from CD8+ T cells from blood. All receptors come from a man between 50 and 59 years old in good health. The CDR3 runs from the conserved cysteine through the conserved F or W. D genes are given only for firm matches. Clone size is not always given. Where it is, it says once, few, many or a class for expanded clones.

size	V	D	J	length	DNA	CDR3
many	TRBV27	.	TRBJ2-2	16	TGTGCCAGCACCCCGAGGAGCGTCCCAGCGACCGGGGAGCTGTTTTTT	CASTPRSVPATGELFF
many	TRBV7-6	TRBD1	TRBJ2-7	17	TGTGCCAGCAGCTTATTCTCAGCTGGGCAGGGGGCAGCCGAGCAGTACTTC	CASSLFSAGQGAAEQYF
many	TRBV24-1	.	TRBJ2-1	15	TGTGCCACCAGTGAGCATTCCACAGGAAAGAATGAGCAGTTCTTC	CATSEHSTGKNEQFF
many	TRBV6-6	.	TRBJ2-2	18	TGTGCCAGCAGTTACTCGGACGGACTTACCAAGAACACCGGGGAGCTGTTTTTT	CASSYSDGLTKNTGELFF
many	TRBV9	.	TRBJ1-5	14	TGTGCCCCGAGGCTAAGACAGGGCAATCAGCCCCAGCATTTT	CAPRLRQGNQPQHF
many	TRBV20-1	TRBD1	TRBJ2-2	16	TGCAGTGCTAGGGTCCGGGACAGGGTGGGCACCGGGGAGCTGTTTTTT	CSARVRDRVGTGELFF
many	TRBV7-6	TRBD1	TRBJ2-5	14	TGTGCCAGCAGCTCGACAGGGGGCGTAGAGACCCAGTACTTC	CASSSTGGVETQYF
many	TRBV5-1	TRBD1	TRBJ1-1	15	TGCGCCAGCAGCTCGGGACAGGGGCTGGACACTGAAGCTTTCTTT	CASSSGQGLDTEAFF
many	TRBV5-1	TRBD2	TRBJ2-7	17	TGCGCCAGCAGCTTAGGACTAGCGGGAGGTATGGGCTACGAGCAGTACTTC	CASSLGLAGGMGYEQYF
many	TRBV29-1	TRBD2	TRBJ2-5	12	TGCAGCGTTGGAAGGGGAGGGGAGACCCAGTACTTC	CSVGRGGETQYF
many	TRBV3-1	.	TRBJ2-7	13	TGTGCCAGCAGCCCCCGCACGGCCTACGAGCAGTACTTC	CASSPRTAYEQYF
.	TRBV5-1	.	TRBJ2-1	13	TGCGCCAGCGGCAGTACCTTAGACAATGAGCAGTTCTTC	CASGSTLDNEQFF
many	TRBV29-1	TRBD1	TRBJ2-1	13	TGCAGCGTTGAGGACAGGGGATACAATGAGCAGTTCTTC	CSVEDRGYNEQFF
many	TRBV5-1	.	TRBJ2-1	14	TGCGCCAGCAGCTCGGGGGACGGCGAAAATGAGCAGTTCTTC	CASSSGDGENEQFF
.	TRBV20-1	.	TRBJ2-7	14	TGCAGTGCTAGAGATTCTAAGGGACCCTACGAGCAGTACTTC	CSARDSKGPYEQYF
many	TRBV5-6	.	TRBJ2-3	15	TGTGCCAGCAGCTTGATTGGATTTAATGTGGATACGCAGTATTTT	CASSLIGFNVDTQYF
once	TRBV20-1	TRBD1	TRBJ1-2	14	TGCAGTGCTGACTTAAGGACAGGGGGCGATGGCTACACCTTC	CSADLRTGGDGYTF
many	TRBV7-8	.	TRBJ2-7	15	TGTGCCAGCAGCTTGGGGGGAGAAGGGAGCTACGAGCAGTACTTC	CASSLGGEGSYEQYF
many	TRBV4-1	.	TRBJ2-1	14	TGCGCCAGCAGTTGGGAGGAGTCATCCAATGAGCAGTTCTTC	CASSWEESSNEQFF
.	TRBV4-1	.	TRBJ2-1	13	TGCGCCAGCAGCCAAGAACCCTTCGATGAGCAGTTCTTC	CASSQEPFDEQFF
many	TRBV28	TRBD1	TRBJ2-7	16	TGTGCCAGCAGTTTTGCAGGACAGGATAGACCCTACGAGCAGTACTTC	CASSFAGQDRPYEQYF
.	TRBV3-1	.	TRBJ2-5	14	TGTGCCAGCAGCCTAGTAGGGTCGACCGAGACCCAGTACTTC	CASSLVGSTETQYF
many	TRBV7-9	TRBD2	TRBJ2-1	15	TGTGCCAGCAGCCCGACTAGCGGGGGATACAATGAGCAGTTCTTC	CASSPTSGGYNEQFF
many	TRBV27	TRBD2	TRBJ2-1	15	TGTGCCAGCAGCCCCCTAGCGGGAGCCTACAATGAGCAGTTCTTC	CASSPLAGAYNEQFF
.	TRBV7-2	TRBD1	TRBJ2-2	14	TGTGCCAGTAGGGACAGGGTCTGGGCCAGGGAGCTGTTTTTT	CASRDRVWARELFF
many	TRBV29-1	.	TRBJ2-7	13	TGCAGCGTTCTGGGGTCACCCCGCCACGAGCAGTACTTC	CSVLGSPRHEQYF
many	TRBV7-6	.	TRBJ2-3	14	TGTGCCAGCAGCGCCGACAGGCGCGCAGATACGCAGTATTTT	CASSADRRADTQYF
medium-sized	TRBV9	.	TRBJ1-5	13	TGTGCCAGCAGTCAAGGCGACAATCAGCCCCAGCATTTT	CASSQGDNQPQHF
many	TRBV12-3/TRBV12-4	.	TRBJ1-1	12	TGTGCCAGCAGTTCATCGGGGCCTGAAGCTTTCTTT	CASSSSGPEAFF
many	TRBV27	.	TRBJ2-3	15	TGTGCCAGCGCCGCGGATCGGGAGAGAACAGATACGCAGTATTTT	CASAADRERTDTQYF
many	TRBV20-1	TRBD2	TRBJ2-5	15	TGCAGTGCTAGAACTCCTAGAGCGGGGAAAGAGACCCAGTACTTC	CSARTPRAGKETQYF
medium-sized	TRBV21-1	.	TRBJ2-7	16	TGTGCCAGCAGCAAAGCGCTAGGACAGGGCTCCTACGAGCAGTACTTC	CASSKALGQGSYEQYF
many	TRBV7-2	.	TRBJ2-7	14	TGTGCCAGCAGCTCCATGGGGGGGGCTTACGAGCAGTACTTC	CASSSMGGAYEQYF
many	TRBV20-1	TRBD1	TRBJ2-1	15	TGCAGTGCCCCCGGGACAGGCCGATTACAGGATGAGCAGTTCTTC	CSAPGTGRLQDEQFF
many	TRBV7-8	.	TRBJ1-1	15	TGTGCCAGCAGCTTAGCTTCGGACGGGAACACTGAAGCTTTCTTT	CASSLASDGNTEAFF